This TCR beta chain was recorded in a study of T cells in women clearing cervical HPV infection. All donors had a single incident cervical HPV16 infection, not prevalent. Assay used: immunoSEQ multiplex PCR; TCRdb lists only in-frame clones, some missing. Listed are over 30,000 clones; 4.5% to 5.5% falls within the top ten. On this clone: The read terminates 3 residues ahead of where the CDR3 ends, so the germline J gene completes it.

V dropped 5 bases and J dropped 5; count of bases not matched to a gene: 3. The CDR3 extends over 13 amino acids. Germline CDR1 reads SEHNR; CDR2 reads FQNEAQ (reference sequence). The TCR sequence derives from a woman between 18 and 70 years old with a cervical HPV16 infection that either progressed to CIN3+ or cleared (not recorded which). Sequencing was carried out using blood buffy coat. This chain links TRBV7-9 with TRBJ2-5, with 9 positions matching TRBD2. The sequenced CDR3 bases are TGTGCCAGCAGCCGCACTAGCGGGGAGACC. It is translated as CASSRTSGET. The entire CDR3 reads CASSRTSGETQYF.